Sequencing of this TCR beta chain was carried out in a study of blood T cells in healthy people across ages. Study-wide results and caveats: Per-million-T-cell TCR beta diversity fell roughly linearly with age. Naive T cell percentage strongly correlated with TCR beta diversity.

This clonotype was counted only a few times. Its antigen is still unknown. One junction end does not reproduce the germline sequence, and a read error may be involved. Sample-barcoded 5' priming and a J-beta primer mix drove a second PCR of roughly 6 to 12 cycles. Using its own MiXCR run on the 5' RACE reads, TCRdb lists one record per CDR3 protein. The sample lists about 800,000 distinct CDR3 sequences, 25% occurring once. The CDR3 is 16 amino acids. CDR1 and CDR2 (germline): SGHNT, YENEEA. Donors were healthy Caucasian individuals from Russia aged about 6 to 100. The sample was also reused in another study, on T cells of mothers and their children. This second report adds: The effect of thymic selection on TCR recombination output is similar between related and unrelated pairs.

This TCR came from a boy younger than 18 in good health. The sequenced sample consisted of blood. The chain has TRBV11-3 and TRBJ2-3, with 9 bases identical to TRBD1. The CDR3 nucleotides read TGTGCCAGCAGCTTAGAAGGTGACAGGGGGTCAGATGCGCAGTATTTT. Translating gives CASSLEGDRGSDAQYF.